These 30 T cell receptor beta chains originate from one sample sequenced in a study of T cell responses to AZD1222 COVID-19 vaccine. This table comes from immunoSEQ multiplex PCR, and its TCRdb copy is limited to in-frame clones, with some not included. In the table there are about 93,000 clones, approximately 86% of which are singletons. Sequencing was performed on peripheral blood, taken on day 0 of AZD1222 vaccination. All receptors come from an adult in good health.

The chain has TRBV18 and TRBJ2-2, with D perhaps matching TRBD1 (6 bases). V was pared by 2 bases and J by 3 bases, with 10 bases between. Germline assignment: CDR1 KGHSH and CDR2 LQKENI. The CDR3 runs to 15 residues. CDR3 sequence (DNA): TGTGCCAGCTCACCAACAGGGCCTTACACCGGGGAGCTGTTTTTT. Amino acid sequence: CASSPTGPYTGELFF.

This clone has only a few counts. The CDR3 DNA sequence: TGTGCCAGCAGCCTTAGACAGGGGGCGGGCACCGGGGAGCTGTTTTTT. It yields the protein CASSLRQGAGTGELFF. The chain combines TRBV7-2 with TRBJ2-2; 10 nucleotides align to TRBD1. Looked up from germline, CDR1 is SGHTA and CDR2 is FQGNSA. The ends lost 5 bases at V and 4 bases at J; junction bases unmatched: 7. There are 16 residues in the CDR3.

In this sample, this clone turned up once. J is TRBJ2-2 and V is TRBV9, with D possibly being TRBD1 or TRBD2 (6 bases each). Per germline, CDR1 SGDLS and CDR2 YYNGEE. This CDR3 has 16 residues. Trimming shortened V by 4 bases and J by 0 bases, and 13 bases separated the two germline ends. The CDR3 loop is CASSPRRGPNTGELFF. For the CDR3, the DNA is TGTGCCAGCAGCCCCCGCCGGGGGCCGAACACCGGGGAGCTGTTTTTT.

This chain links TRBV27 with TRBJ1-6; D is uncertain. The CDR3 has 14 amino acids. Trimming removed 0 bases at V and 9 bases at J, with 9 bases between. CDR1 and CDR2 (germline): MNHEY, SMNVEV (reference sequence). The CDR3 loop is CASSLSGISSPLHF. In DNA form, the CDR3 reads TGTGCCAGCAGTTTATCAGGGATAAGTTCACCCCTCCACTTT.

The chain is built from TRBV15 and TRBJ2-7; D is uncertain. CDR3 length: 15 amino acids. V gave up 0 bases and J gave up 3 bases, with 12 bases separating them. Germline loops: CDR1 LNHNV, CDR2 YYDKDF (reference sequence). CDR3 in amino acids: CATSREGNAYYEQYF. CDR3 nucleotides: TGTGCCACCAGCAGAGAAGGGAACGCTTACTACGAGCAGTACTTC.

V gene TRBV5-8 combines with J gene TRBJ1-2; D is possibly TRBD1 (5 bases). V was trimmed by 7 bases and J by 6 bases, leaving 13 bases between them. This CDR3 spans 12 amino acids. The germline CDR1 and CDR2 sequences are SGHTS and YDEGEE. CDR3 bases: TGTGCCAGCGGCGGGACGGGGAATGGCTACACCTTC. This sequence encodes CASGGTGNGYTF.

The chain employs TRBV18 and TRBJ2-2; D not resolved. V lost 0 bases and J 2 bases, leaving 10 bases between the germline ends. This CDR3 is 16 amino acids long. Germline CDR1 KGHSH, CDR2 LQKENI. This CDR3 is CASSPPYSSNTGELFF. CDR3 DNA sequence: TGTGCCAGCTCACCACCGTATTCCTCCAACACCGGGGAGCTGTTTTTT.

This clone came up once. The chain links TRBV7-9 to TRBJ2-2; D call uncertain. Per germline, CDR1 SEHNR and CDR2 FQNEAQ (reference sequence). Trimming took off 3 bases at V and 4 bases at J, with 9 bases between the two ends. The CDR3 sequence is 14 residues long. Written as DNA, the CDR3 is TGTGCCAGCAGCTTCCTACCAACCACCGGGGAGCTGTTTTTT. Translating gives CASSFLPTTGELFF.

The chain has TRBV4-3 and TRBJ2-7; the D is unclear. CDR3 length: 16 residues. Trimming stripped 0 bases from V and 3 bases from J, with 15 bases between. Germline CDR1 is LGHNA and CDR2 is YSLEER. CDR3 amino acids: CASSQDFPGPSYEQYF. Here the CDR3 DNA reads TGCGCCAGCAGCCAAGATTTTCCCGGACCGAGCTACGAGCAGTACTTC.

The rearrangement joins TRBV19 to TRBJ1-1; D is perhaps TRBD1 (6 bases). The CDR3 spans 15 residues. From germline, CDR1 is LNHDA and CDR2 SQIVND (reference sequence). Trimming left V 4 bases short and J 6 bases short, with 18 bases between. The CDR3 DNA sequence: TGTGCCAGTAGTACCAGGACAGACGGGTGGCCTGAAGCTTTCTTT. As protein: CASSTRTDGWPEAFF.

The chain links TRBV7-2 to TRBJ2-7, with D perhaps TRBD2 (6 bases). The length of the CDR3 is 14 residues. Trimming shortened V by 4 bases and J by 4 bases, and 14 bases separated the two germline ends. Germline values: CDR1 SGHTA, CDR2 FQGNSA. The CDR3 sequence: CASSSPGGGYEQYF. The CDR3 region has the DNA TGTGCCAGCAGCTCCCCCGGGGGTGGGTACGAGCAGTACTTC.

The V call is TRBV7-2, the J call TRBJ1-3, with TRBD1 matching 8 bases. Germline-derived CDR1 and CDR2 are SGHTA and FQGNSA. The CDR3 covers 15 residues. With V trimmed by 4 bases and J by 0 bases, 2 bases remained unmatched. The CDR3 DNA is TGTGCCAGCAGCTCGACAGGGGCCTCTGGAAACACCATATATTTT. Translated: CASSSTGASGNTIYF.

This clone came up once. The chain couples TRBV2 to TRBJ2-2, with D maybe TRBD2 (6 bases). Germline assignment: CDR1 SNHLY and CDR2 FYNNEI. The CDR3 is 14 residues long. Trimming took 6 bases from V and 1 from J, leaving 9 bases between them. CDR3 sequence reads: CASRPSENTGELFF. The CDR3 nucleotides are TGTGCCAGCAGGCCTAGCGAGAACACCGGGGAGCTGTTTTTT.

The chain is built from TRBV6-1 and TRBJ2-3; the match to TRBD2 covers 12 bases. This CDR3 is 18 amino acids long. J lost 6 bases, V lost 4 bases, and 14 bases had no gene match. The germline gives CDR1 MNHNS, CDR2 SASEGT. CDR3 nucleotide sequence: TGTGCCAGCAGTGCAGCCGGGACTAGCGGGCACCCTTGGGATACGCAGTATTTT. This translates into CASSAAGTSGHPWDTQYF.

The chain carries TRBV28 and TRBJ2-7; maybe TRBD1 (5 bases). Trimming took 5 bases from V and 4 from J, leaving 9 bases between them. Per the germline V gene, CDR1 is MDHEN and CDR2 is SYDVKM. The CDR3 has 12 amino acids. The CDR3 reads CASSPNRYEQYF. The CDR3 coding sequence is TGTGCCAGCAGTCCGAACAGGTACGAGCAGTACTTC.

This chain links TRBV19 with TRBJ2-5; the D call may be TRBD1 or TRBD2 (5 bases each). The CDR3 spans 15 residues. Germline lookup yields CDR1 LNHDA and CDR2 SQIVND (reference sequence). V dropped 5 bases and J dropped 2 bases, with 15 bases sitting between them. The CDR3 DNA follows: TGTGCCAGTAGTGACCTCCCGGGACGGCAAGAGACCCAGTACTTC. Translated, it gives CASSDLPGRQETQYF.

This clone was recorded once. J is TRBJ2-1 and V is TRBV6-1, with a tentative D call TRBD2 (6 bases). The length of the CDR3 is 14 residues. The germline V and J ends were trimmed by 1 base and 6 bases, with 10 bases remaining between them. Per the germline V gene, CDR1 is MNHNS and CDR2 is SASEGT. CDR3 sequence reads: CASSEGGLSNEQFF. The DNA for the CDR3 is TGTGCCAGCAGTGAAGGGGGACTCTCCAATGAGCAGTTCTTC.

The chain is built from TRBV7-9 and TRBJ1-4, with D possibly being TRBD1 (5 bases). Germline lookup yields CDR1 SEHNR and CDR2 FQNEAQ (reference sequence). The V end lost 0 bases, the J end lost 3 bases, and 8 bases lay between the germline ends. This CDR3 region has 15 residues. In nucleotides, the CDR3 is TGTGCCAGCAGCTTAGCGAGGGGCCCTAATGAAAAACTGTTTTTT. Encoded protein: CASSLARGPNEKLFF.

The gene calls are TRBV19 and TRBJ1-1; D might be TRBD1 (6 bases). The CDR3 runs 13 residues. The germline CDR1 and CDR2 sequences are LNHDA and SQIVND (reference sequence). The germline V and J ends were trimmed by 5 bases and 3 bases, with 10 bases remaining between them. CDR3 amino acids: CASSSQGDTEAFF. The DNA of the CDR3 is TGTGCCAGTAGTTCACAGGGTGACACTGAAGCTTTCTTT.

The V call is TRBV19, the J call TRBJ2-2, with 7 bases that match TRBD1. CDR1 LNHDA and CDR2 SQIVND come from the germline V gene (reference sequence). CDR3 size: 15 residues. The junction had 9 bases not matched to a gene; V was cut back by 10 bases and J by 1 base. The CDR3: CATEPNRGNTGELFF. CDR3 nucleotides: TGTGCCACCGAACCCAACAGGGGGAACACCGGGGAGCTGTTTTTT. The variable domain in full, with the rest retrieved from reference TRBV19 and TRBJ2-2, is DGGITQSPKYLFRKEGQNVTLSCEQNLNHDAMYWYRQDPGQGLRLIYYSQIVNDFQKGDIAEGYSVSREKKESFPLTVTSAQKNPTAFYLCATEPNRGNTGELFFGEGSRLTVL.

This clone was detected once. The V and J genes are TRBV5-6 and TRBJ1-4; D might be TRBD1 (5 bases). Trimming took 4 bases from V and 5 from J, leaving 15 bases between them. This CDR3 has 15 amino acids. Germline CDR1 and CDR2: SGHDT and YYEEEE. CDR3 loop: CASSPLAGVNEKLFF. Written as DNA, the CDR3 is TGTGCCAGCAGCCCCTTGGCGGGGGTGAATGAAAAACTGTTTTTT.

CDR3 bases: TGTGCCACCAGCACAGCCGACGGGGGGCGGCTATATGGCTACACCTTC. Translated: CATSTADGGRLYGYTF. The rearrangement joins TRBV15 to TRBJ1-2, with TRBD1 as a possible D gene (6 bases). Germline CDR1 reads LNHNV; CDR2 reads YYDKDF (reference sequence). The CDR3 length is 16 residues. V lost 4 bases and J lost 5, with 20 bases in between.

The J gene is TRBJ2-5, the V gene TRBV24-1; no reliable D call. Deletions cut 4 bases from V and 5 bases from J, with 7 bases between. Germline loops: CDR1 KGHDR, CDR2 SFDVKD. This CDR3 has 12 residues. CDR3 protein: CATSEGWETQYF. The CDR3 bases are TGTGCCACCAGTGAAGGGTGGGAGACCCAGTACTTC.

The chain has TRBV28 and TRBJ2-1, with a weak D call TRBD1 (6 bases). CDR3 length: 15 amino acids. V was clipped by 3 bases and J by 1 base, with 10 bases between them. The germline gives CDR1 MDHEN, CDR2 SYDVKM. CDR3 nucleotides: TGTGCCAGCAGTTTGCCGGACAGTTCCTACAATGAGCAGTTCTTC. Its translation: CASSLPDSSYNEQFF.

The chain links TRBV5-4 to TRBJ1-2; TRBD1 matches 8 bases. This CDR3 is 15 amino acids long. Unmatched junction bases numbered 7, after V lost 4 bases and J lost 2 bases. Germline V lookup: CDR1 SGHNT, CDR2 YYREEE (reference sequence). This CDR3 reads CASSDPRGRNYGYTF. Written as DNA, the CDR3 is TGTGCCAGCAGCGATCCCAGGGGGCGCAACTATGGCTACACCTTC.

The CDR3, as DNA: TGTGCCAGCAGCTTAGGAGGGACACGGACGGATCGAAACACCATATATTTT. Residues: CASSLGGTRTDRNTIYF. This chain connects TRBV11-3 to TRBJ1-3; D possibly corresponds to TRBD1 (6 bases). The V gene's germline CDR1 is SGHNT and CDR2 YENEEA. Trimming shortened V by 1 base and J by 5 bases, and 18 bases separated the two germline ends. This CDR3 contains 17 residues.

This chain uses TRBV10-3 with TRBJ1-1; TRBD1 agrees at 9 bases. Germline CDR1 ENHRY, CDR2 SYGVKD. This CDR3 is 13 amino acids long. V shed 4 bases, J shed 3 bases, and the junction held 0 bases outside the gene matches. The CDR3 DNA follows: TGTGCCATCAGTGGGACAGGGGACACTGAAGCTTTCTTT. Translated: CAISGTGDTEAFF.

The genes are TRBV11-2 and TRBJ2-1, with D perhaps matching TRBD2 (5 bases). V lost 4 bases to trimming and J lost 7 bases, with 17 bases between them. CDR1 SGHAT and CDR2 FQNNGV come from the germline V gene. The CDR3 loop spans 15 amino acids. The CDR3 nucleotides read TGTGCCAGCAGCTCCCTTATAGGTCGGGGTAATGAGCAGTTCTTC. The encoded protein is CASSSLIGRGNEQFF.

The rearrangement uses TRBV7-2 and TRBJ1-1, with D possibly being TRBD1 (5 bases). Germline CDR1 and CDR2: SGHTA and FQGNSA. V was cut by 2 bases and J by 4 bases, with 8 bases left in between. This CDR3 contains 13 residues. Written as DNA, the CDR3 is TGTGCCAGCAGCTTAAGGGGTCGCACTGAAGCTTTCTTT. Protein product: CASSLRGRTEAFF.

The rearrangement uses TRBV16 and TRBJ1-4; 7 bases are a match to TRBD1. The germline V gene has CDR1 KGHSY and CDR2 FQNENV. The CDR3 extends over 14 amino acids. V shed 3 bases and J 6 bases; nucleotides not matched to a gene: 4. The CDR3 sequence: CASSQQGGDEKLFF. CDR3 DNA sequence: TGTGCCAGCAGCCAGCAGGGGGGAGATGAAAAACTGTTTTTT.